One sample yielded the 29 T cell receptor beta chains listed below, sequenced in a study of blood T cell repertoires in COVID-19. Profiling relied on immunoSEQ multiplex PCR, and the TCRdb table lists in-frame clones only, not all of them. The sample holds 350,000 to 550,000 clones, nearly 90% seen once. Sequenced input: PBMCs or T cells enriched from blood (not recorded which). The receptors derive from a woman aged 18-35 years with acute COVID-19.

The chain couples TRBV18 to TRBJ1-2; D unresolved. This CDR3 comprises 15 residues. Germline loops: CDR1 KGHSH, CDR2 LQKENI. The V end was cut by 7 bases, the J end by 5 bases, with 20 bases between. CDR3 residues: CASYGELQLTYGYTF. The CDR3 DNA follows: TGTGCCAGCTACGGAGAGCTACAACTAACGTATGGCTACACCTTC.

The V gene is TRBV30, the J gene TRBJ2-7, with TRBD1 as a possible D gene (6 bases). The CDR3 loop spans 12 amino acids. Germline CDR1 is GTSNPN and CDR2 is SVGIG (reference sequence). Trimming shortened V by 2 bases and J by 4 bases, and 9 bases separated the two germline ends. The CDR3 coding sequence is TGTGCCTGGAGTCTAACAGGGTACGAGCAGTACTTC. The encoded protein is CAWSLTGYEQYF.

The chain carries TRBV2 and TRBJ2-1, with 7 nucleotides matching TRBD1. The germline V gene has CDR1 SNHLY and CDR2 FYNNEI. V lost 6 bases to trimming and J lost 0 bases; unmatched junction nucleotides: 8. This CDR3 spans 16 amino acids. The CDR3 bases are TGTGCCAGCAGCGAAAAGACAGGGAGCTCCTACAATGAGCAGTTCTTC. Protein: CASSEKTGSSYNEQFF.

The table lists this clone with a few counts. The chain links TRBV19 to TRBJ1-2; TRBD1 matches 8 bases. V trimming: 7 bases; J trimming: 3 bases; junction bases outside the gene matches: 4. The CDR3 sequence is 13 residues long. Germline-derived CDR1 and CDR2 are LNHDA and SQIVND (reference sequence). The CDR3 nucleotides read TGTGCCAGTAACCTCAGGGGGCACTATGGCTACACCTTC. Translating it yields CASNLRGHYGYTF.

The CDR3 DNA reads TGTGCCAGCAGCTTGGCTGTTAGCGGGGGCACAGATACGCAGTATTTT. Translating gives CASSLAVSGGTDTQYF. The V and J genes are TRBV5-4 and TRBJ2-3; 8 bases are a match to TRBD2. Looked up from germline, CDR1 is SGHNT and CDR2 is YYREEE (reference sequence). The V and J ends lost 0 bases and 1 base, in that order; junction bases with no gene match: 4. The length of the CDR3 is 16 residues.

This rearrangement joins TRBV6-5 to TRBJ1-2; 7 bases fit TRBD1. The CDR3 covers 14 residues. Germline loops: CDR1 MNHEY, CDR2 SVGAGI. The junction had 9 bases not matched to a gene; V was cut back by 6 bases and J by 5 bases. CDR3: CASRTGAWGYGYTF. The CDR3 DNA reads as TGTGCCAGCAGAACAGGGGCTTGGGGGTATGGCTACACCTTC.

The chain links TRBV7-2 to TRBJ2-3, with D maybe TRBD2 (5 bases). CDR3 length: 12 residues. The germline gives CDR1 SGHTA, CDR2 FQGNSA. Deletions cut 5 bases from V and 5 bases from J, with 8 bases between. CDR3 in amino acids: CASSPSGDTQYF. The CDR3, as DNA: TGTGCCAGCAGCCCCAGCGGAGATACGCAGTATTTT.

The rearrangement joins TRBV5-4 to TRBJ2-7; no firm D call. Germline CDR1 SGHNT, CDR2 YYREEE (reference sequence). CDR3 length equals 11 residues. Between the trimmed V and J ends, which lost 3 bases and 5 bases, there was a span of 6 bases. Here the CDR3 reads CASSSEDEQYF. The CDR3 DNA reads as TGTGCCAGCAGCTCAGAGGACGAGCAGTACTTC.

This clone is a singleton in its sample. The V and J genes are TRBV11-1 and TRBJ2-7, with 10 bases identical to TRBD1. V gave up 1 base and J gave up 2 bases; unmatched junction bases: 2. Germline-derived CDR1 and CDR2 are SGHAT and FQDESV (reference sequence). This CDR3 is built from 15 residues. The CDR3 nucleotides read TGTGCCAGCAGCTTAGGGGACAGGGGCCCCTACGAGCAGTACTTC. It is translated as CASSLGDRGPYEQYF.

The J gene is TRBJ2-3, the V gene TRBV28, with 10 nucleotides matching TRBD2. Germline loops: CDR1 MDHEN, CDR2 SYDVKM. The CDR3 has 23 amino acids. After removal of 2 bases from V and 0 bases from J, the junction contained 23 bases not matched to a gene. CDR3 DNA sequence: TGTGCCAGCAGTTTAACGGTCCGAAGGGGAACTAGCGGGAAGGGGGGGAGCACAGATACGCAGTATTTT. Translated, it gives CASSLTVRRGTSGKGGSTDTQYF.

This chain connects TRBV10-1 to TRBJ1-1; 8 bases are shared with TRBD1. With V trimmed by 6 bases and J by 8 bases, 8 bases remained unmatched. CDR1 is WNHNN, CDR2 SYGVQD, per germline (reference sequence). The CDR3 covers 13 residues. The DNA for the CDR3 is TGCGCCAGCAGCGACTCCCGGGACAGGGAAGCTTTCTTT. Its translation: CASSDSRDREAFF.

The chain carries TRBV2 and TRBJ1-2, with 7 nucleotides matching TRBD1. V lost 6 bases, J lost 7 bases, and 11 bases stayed unmatched. The CDR3 contains 14 residues. CDR1 SNHLY and CDR2 FYNNEI come from the germline V gene. The CDR3 loop is CASSQITGDSGYTF. The CDR3 DNA reads as TGTGCCAGCAGCCAAATTACAGGGGACTCTGGCTACACCTTC.

The rearrangement joins TRBV5-1 to TRBJ2-7; D is undetermined. CDR1 is SGHRS, CDR2 YFSETQ, per germline. The CDR3 consists of 13 residues. V dropped 0 bases and J dropped 5 bases, with 9 bases sitting between them. The CDR3: CASSLGIGDEQYF. CDR3 nucleotide sequence: TGCGCCAGCAGCTTGGGGATTGGAGACGAGCAGTACTTC.

The chain has TRBV5-4 and TRBJ2-7, with TRBD2 matching over 8 bases. V shed 3 bases, J shed 2 bases, and the junction held 4 bases outside the gene matches. Germline values: CDR1 SGHNT, CDR2 YYREEE (reference sequence). This CDR3 is built from 14 residues. As DNA, the CDR3 is TGTGCCAGCAGCTCGTTCGGGGGGGCCTACGAGCAGTACTTC. Translation: CASSSFGGAYEQYF.

This clone was counted between two and nine times. This rearrangement joins TRBV2 to TRBJ1-5; 10 bases fit TRBD1. The germline CDR1 and CDR2 sequences are SNHLY and FYNNEI. The CDR3 consists of 17 residues. Germline trimming cut 6 bases from V and 0 bases from J; bases unmatched to any gene: 8. The CDR3 DNA reads as TGTGCCAGCAGCGTCGGGACAGGGGTCGATAGCAATCAGCCCCAGCATTTT. Protein: CASSVGTGVDSNQPQHF.

The rearrangement uses TRBV6-5 and TRBJ1-2, with D unresolved. This CDR3 spans 14 amino acids. Trimming took off 2 bases at V and 1 base at J, with 8 bases between the two ends. Germline-derived CDR1 and CDR2 are MNHEY and SVGAGI. For the CDR3, the DNA is TGTGCCAGCAGTTACCAACGAGATAACTATGGCTACACCTTC. The encoded protein is CASSYQRDNYGYTF.

The V call is TRBV19, the J call TRBJ1-2; 9 positions agree with TRBD1. CDR1 and CDR2 (germline): LNHDA, SQIVND (reference sequence). The CDR3 has 17 amino acids. J gave up 5 bases and V 3 bases, and 13 bases lay outside the gene matches. The DNA for the CDR3 is TGTGCCAGTAGTATTGATGGGGACAGGGAGGATGGGTATGGCTACACCTTC. Its translation is CASSIDGDREDGYGYTF.

This rearrangement joins TRBV18 to TRBJ1-4; unclear D gene. Germline V gene sequence: CDR1 KGHSH, CDR2 LQKENI. This CDR3 spans 14 amino acids. Deletions cut 2 bases from V and 3 bases from J, with 7 bases between. In DNA form, the CDR3 reads TGTGCCAGCTCACCAAGGGAGGCTAATGAAAAACTGTTTTTT. This sequence encodes CASSPREANEKLFF.

This chain uses TRBV11-3 with TRBJ2-1; D uncertain. Deletions cut 5 bases from V and 2 bases from J, with 10 bases between. This CDR3 is built from 14 residues. Looked up from germline, CDR1 is SGHNT and CDR2 is YENEEA. CDR3 loop: CASSHDSTYNEQFF. The CDR3 DNA reads TGTGCCAGCAGCCATGACTCAACCTACAATGAGCAGTTCTTC.

The chain uses TRBV19 and TRBJ2-5, with 10 bases lining up with TRBD2. Germline assignment: CDR1 LNHDA and CDR2 SQIVND (reference sequence). This CDR3 region has 14 residues. With 5 bases clipped from V and 5 bases from J, the junction kept 5 bases outside the gene matches. CDR3 amino acids: CASSQREGPETQYF. DNA of the CDR3: TGTGCCAGTAGTCAGCGGGAGGGCCCGGAGACCCAGTACTTC.

The J gene is TRBJ2-3, the V gene TRBV7-6; D unclear. Trimming took 5 bases from V and 6 from J, leaving 12 bases between them. CDR3 size: 13 residues. CDR1 SGHVS and CDR2 FNYEAQ come from the germline V gene. As DNA, the CDR3 is TGTGCCAGCAGCCGAGATGTCCTGGATACGCAGTATTTT. Its protein product is CASSRDVLDTQYF.

The rearrangement uses TRBV18 and TRBJ1-1; no reliable D call. CDR1 is KGHSH and CDR2 is LQKENI in the germline V gene. The CDR3 contains 15 residues. V was shortened by 5 bases and J by 1 base, with 14 bases between the two germline ends. In nucleotides, the CDR3 is TGTGCCAGCTCAAAAGACCTGGAGGAGAACACTGAAGCTTTCTTT. Amino acid sequence: CASSKDLEENTEAFF.

CDR3 nucleotides: TGTGCCAGCAGCTTAGGACAGATCTACGAGCAGTACTTC. The encoded protein is CASSLGQIYEQYF. The chain joins TRBV7-2 to TRBJ2-7; the D gene is possibly TRBD1 (5 bases). The CDR3 extends over 13 amino acids. Germline CDR1 SGHTA, CDR2 FQGNSA. V shed 1 base and J shed 3 bases, with 7 bases lying between them.

This chain connects TRBV16 to TRBJ1-2, with D perhaps TRBD1 (5 bases). CDR1 is KGHSY, CDR2 FQNENV, per germline. Trimming removed 2 bases at V and 0 bases at J, with 19 bases between. The CDR3 has 18 amino acids. The DNA for the CDR3 is TGTGCCAGCAGCCAAAGTGCGGGAGGGACCCAAACTAACTATGGCTACACCTTC. This codes for CASSQSAGGTQTNYGYTF.

V usage is TRBV19 and J usage is TRBJ1-6; no firm D call. CDR3 size: 15 residues. The germline V and J ends were trimmed by 5 bases and 10 bases, with 18 bases remaining between them. The germline V gene encodes CDR1 LNHDA and CDR2 SQIVND (reference sequence). The CDR3 protein is CASSGSGNGKSPLHF. The CDR3 DNA reads as TGTGCCAGTAGTGGCTCCGGGAACGGGAAATCACCCCTCCACTTT.

The CDR3 nucleotides are TGTGCCAGCAGTTCCCTCGGGGAGCTGTTTTTT. As protein: CASSSLGELFF. The chain employs TRBV27 and TRBJ2-2; D gene unclear. The V end was cut by 4 bases, the J end by 7 bases, with 4 bases between. The CDR3 runs to 11 residues. Germline V lookup: CDR1 MNHEY, CDR2 SMNVEV (reference sequence).

The chain is built from TRBV4-3 and TRBJ2-6, with 7 bases matching TRBD2. There are 16 residues in the CDR3. Germline CDR1 and CDR2: LGHNA and YSLEER. Trimming cost V 3 bases and J 2 bases; bases outside gene matches: 4. For the CDR3, the DNA is TGCGCCAGCAGCCAGAGGGGAGGGGCTGGGGCCAACGTCCTGACTTTC. This encodes CASSQRGGAGANVLTF.

Concerning this clone: This sample also contains other DNA sequences that code for the same CDR3. The rearrangement uses TRBV19 and TRBJ1-5; the match to TRBD1 covers 7 bases. V gave up 6 bases and J gave up 4 bases; unmatched junction bases: 6. This CDR3 region has 14 residues. CDR1 is LNHDA, CDR2 SQIVND, per germline (reference sequence). Here the CDR3 reads CASSPTGANQPQHF. The CDR3 DNA reads as TGTGCCAGTAGCCCCACAGGGGCGAATCAGCCCCAGCATTTT.

This clone was counted a single time. The rearrangement uses TRBV27 and TRBJ2-7, with TRBD1 matching 8 bases. CDR1 is MNHEY and CDR2 is SMNVEV in the germline V gene (reference sequence). V was pared by 5 bases and J by 6 bases, with 6 bases of the junction left unmatched. The CDR3 totals 13 residues. This chain's CDR3 is CASSPRGLVEQYF. The CDR3 coding sequence is TGTGCCAGCAGTCCCAGGGGGCTGGTCGAGCAGTACTTC.